Listed below are T cell receptor beta chains from one sample, sequenced in a study of CD8+ T cells in alopecia areata. Profiling relied on immunoSEQ multiplex PCR, and the TCRdb table lists in-frame clones only, not all of them. The sample yields about 30,000 clones, 62% seen once. The sequenced sample was NKG2D-high CD8+ T cells sorted from blood. Receptor source: a human donor with alopecia areata. The CDR3 runs from the conserved cysteine through the conserved F or W. A D gene is named only where the DNA matches it firmly. A clone size is listed for some rows: how often the clone was seen (once, few, many), or a class if it is expanded.

.,TRBJ1-1,once,TRBV28,TGTGCCAGCAGTTTATTGGTGAACACTGAAGCTTTCTTT,CASSLLVNTEAFF
.,TRBJ1-4,.,TRBV29-1,TGCAGCGGCCAAGCTGCTAATGAAAAACTGTTTTTT,CSGQAANEKLFF
TRBD2,TRBJ2-7,.,TRBV27,TGTGCCAGCCGATACATAGCGGGAGCGCACGAGCAGTACTTC,CASRYIAGAHEQYF
.,TRBJ1-6,.,TRBV27,TGTGCCAGCAGTGAGGGTATCGGGGCAAGTAATTCACCCCTCCACTTT,CASSEGIGASNSPLHF
.,TRBJ2-1,.,TRBV5-4,TGTGCCAGCAGCTTGAAGGGGGGGTCCAATGAGCAGTTCTTC,CASSLKGGSNEQFF
.,TRBJ1-1,.,TRBV10-2,TGCGCCAGCAGTGAGTCTGTAGCCAGTCCTGCTTTCTTT,CASSESVASPAFF
TRBD2,TRBJ2-5,.,TRBV7-9,TGTGCCAGCAGCTTAAGCGGGGCCCGGGAGACCCAGTACTTC,CASSLSGARETQYF
.,TRBJ2-5,.,TRBV27,TGTGCCAGCAGTTCTCTAGCGTTCCCCGCAGAGACCCAGTACTTC,CASSSLAFPAETQYF
.,TRBJ2-2,few,TRBV29-1,TGCAGCGTGGCACAGAACACCGGGGAGCTGTTTTTT,CSVAQNTGELFF
.,TRBJ2-3,.,TRBV7-9,TGTGCCAGCAGCTTAGGGGCAGGGGGGAGCACAGATACGCAGTATTTT,CASSLGAGGSTDTQYF
TRBD1,TRBJ2-7,.,TRBV5-1,TGCGCCAGCAGCTTGGGGACAGGGGCCTACGAGCAGTACTTC,CASSLGTGAYEQYF
.,TRBJ1-2,.,TRBV28,TGTGCCAGCAGCCCGCCGAGGATCCTGTATGGCTACACCTTC,CASSPPRILYGYTF